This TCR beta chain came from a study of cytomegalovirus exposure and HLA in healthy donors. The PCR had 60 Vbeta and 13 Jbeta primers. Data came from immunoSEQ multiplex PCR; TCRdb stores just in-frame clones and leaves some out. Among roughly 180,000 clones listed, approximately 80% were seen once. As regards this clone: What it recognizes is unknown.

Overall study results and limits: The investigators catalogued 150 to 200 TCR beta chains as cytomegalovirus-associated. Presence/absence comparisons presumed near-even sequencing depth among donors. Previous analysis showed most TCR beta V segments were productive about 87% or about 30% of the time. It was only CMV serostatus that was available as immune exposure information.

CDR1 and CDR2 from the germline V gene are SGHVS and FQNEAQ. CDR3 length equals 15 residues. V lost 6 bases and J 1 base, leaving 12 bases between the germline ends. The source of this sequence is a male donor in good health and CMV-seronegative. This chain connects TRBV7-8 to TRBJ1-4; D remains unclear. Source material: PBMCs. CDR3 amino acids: CASRPTRGTNEKLFF. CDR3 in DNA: TGTGCCAGCAGGCCCACTCGGGGAACTAATGAAAAACTGTTTTTT.